These 20 T cell receptor beta chains came from one sample sequenced in a study of blood T cells in healthy people across ages. A sample-barcoded 5' primer and a J-beta primer mix were used in a second PCR of roughly 7 to 11 cycles. TCRdb fed the 5' RACE reads into MiXCR, producing one record per CDR3 protein. Among hundreds of thousands of distinct CDR3 sequences listed, around 31% were seen once. Specimen: blood. The source is an elderly woman in good health.

The V gene is TRBV9, the J gene TRBJ2-1; 11 bases are shared with TRBD2. Looked up from germline, CDR1 is SGDLS and CDR2 is YYNGEE. The V gene end was trimmed by 3 bases and the J gene end by 7 bases; junction bases not matched to a gene: 9. This CDR3 comprises 16 residues. The CDR3 nucleotides are TGTGCCAGCAGCGCAATAGGGGTAGCGGGGGGGAATGAGCAGTTCTTC. This sequence encodes CASSAIGVAGGNEQFF. Combining the CDR3 with reference TRBV9 and TRBJ2-1 gives the whole variable domain DSGVTQTPKHLITATGQRVTLRCSPRSGDLSVYWYQQSLDQGLQFLIQYYNGEERAKGNILERFSAQQFPDLHSELNLSSLELGDSALYFCASSAIGVAGGNEQFFGPGTRLTVL.

With respect to this clonotype: Being one base from a much bigger clone, this may be a read error. The chain recombines TRBV9 with TRBJ2-5, with 9 bases identical to TRBD2. With V trimmed by 5 bases and J by 5 bases, 7 bases remained unmatched. Germline V gene lookup returns CDR1 SGDLS and CDR2 YYNGEE. The CDR3 extends over 14 amino acids. The CDR3 spells CASRDTAGGETQYF. As DNA, the CDR3 is TGTGCCAGCAGGGATACTGCGGGGGGGGAGACCCAGTACTTC.

As for this clonotype: Possible read error: a much larger clone is one base away. The chain recombines TRBV27 with TRBJ1-4; 8 bases agree with TRBD1. This CDR3 contains 16 residues. V shed 7 bases and J 7 bases; nucleotides not matched to a gene: 14. The germline V gene has CDR1 MNHEY and CDR2 SMNVEV (reference sequence). For the CDR3, the DNA is TGTGCCAGCAACTCGAGGTCCACAGGGGGGAGTGAAAAACTGTTTTTT. Amino acid sequence: CASNSRSTGGSEKLFF. Full variable domain (outside the CDR3, taken from reference TRBV27 and TRBJ1-4): EAQVTQNPRYLITVTGKKLTVTCSQNMNHEYMSWYRQDPGLGLRQIYYSMNVEVTDKGDVPEGYKVSRKEKRNFPLILESPSPNQTSLYFCASNSRSTGGSEKLFFGSGTQLSVL.

This clonotype was recorded at least ten times. The CDR3 DNA is TGTGCCAGCAGCTTTAGAGCGGGGGGGCAGGCCCCCAGCTCCTACAATGAGCAGTTCTTC. Translation gives CASSFRAGGQAPSSYNEQFF. The V gene is TRBV7-3, the J gene TRBJ2-1; 10 bases map to TRBD2. The CDR3 has 20 residues. Germline trimming cut 3 bases from V and 0 bases from J; bases unmatched to any gene: 14. Germline V gene lookup returns CDR1 SGHTA and CDR2 FQGTGA. Combining the CDR3 with reference TRBV7-3 and TRBJ2-1 gives the whole variable domain GAGVSQTPSNKVTEKGKYVELRCDPISGHTALYWYRQSLGQGPEFLIYFQGTGAADDSGLPNDRFFAVRPEGSVSTLKIQRTERGDSAVYLCASSFRAGGQAPSSYNEQFFGPGTRLTVL.

This clonotype occurred a few times. The J gene is TRBJ1-2, the V gene TRBV3-1; D is possibly TRBD1 (6 bases). V was trimmed by 3 bases and J by 4 bases, leaving 12 bases between them. CDR1 and CDR2 from the germline V gene are LGHDT and YNNKEL (reference sequence). The CDR3 extends over 14 amino acids. In nucleotides, the CDR3 is TGTGCCAGCAGCCACCCGACAGGAGTCTATGGCTACACCTTC. This sequence encodes CASSHPTGVYGYTF.

This clonotype was detected many times. The J gene is TRBJ2-1, the V gene TRBV19; 8 bases agree with TRBD1. Germline values: CDR1 LNHDA, CDR2 SQIVND (reference sequence). Unmatched junction bases numbered 4, after V lost 3 bases and J lost 0 bases. This CDR3 spans 16 amino acids. The CDR3 region is CASSIDTGGSYNEQFF. CDR3 coding DNA: TGTGCCAGTAGTATCGACACAGGGGGCTCCTACAATGAGCAGTTCTTC.

The chain couples TRBV5-1 to TRBJ2-1; perhaps TRBD2 as D (6 bases). The DNA end favors TRBJ2-7, so the J call may be wrong. Germline V gene data show CDR1 as SGHRS and CDR2 as YFSETQ. This CDR3 is built from 15 residues. Here the CDR3 reads CASSLKRGIYNEQYF. The DNA of the CDR3 is TGCGCCAGCAGCTTGAAACGGGGGATTTACAATGAGCAGTACTTC.

About this clonotype itself: The junction departs from the called germline gene at one end, perhaps through a read error. This chain uses TRBV18 with TRBJ2-3, with D possibly called TRBD1 or TRBD2 (6 bases each). The CDR3 length is 16 residues. Germline CDR1 KGHSH, CDR2 LQKENI. The CDR3 reads CTSSPLGGGSTDTQYF. CDR3 in DNA: TGTACCAGCTCACCTCTTGGAGGGGGTAGCACAGATACGCAGTATTTT.

This clonotype has a count of ten or more. The chain has TRBV3-1 and TRBJ2-5, with TRBD1 as a possible D gene (5 bases). Trimming left V 5 bases short and J 4 bases short, with 17 bases between. Per the germline V gene, CDR1 is LGHDT and CDR2 is YNNKEL (reference sequence). The CDR3 has 15 amino acids. CDR3 sequence: CASSRARGKGETQYF. Here the CDR3 DNA reads TGTGCCAGCAGCAGGGCAAGGGGAAAGGGAGAGACCCAGTACTTC.

This clonotype has at least ten counts. The chain joins TRBV7-2 to TRBJ2-1, with 11 bases lining up with TRBD2. J was trimmed by 6 bases and V by 3 bases; bases with no gene match: 4. The germline V gene encodes CDR1 SGHTA and CDR2 FQGNSA. The CDR3 totals 15 residues. CDR3 sequence (DNA): TGTGCCAGCAGCTTTAGCGGGGGGGCGGGCAATGAGCAGTTCTTC. Translated: CASSFSGGAGNEQFF.

Worth noting for this clonotype: It may be a read error: a sequence one base away is much more abundant. The J gene is TRBJ2-4, the V gene TRBV4-2, with TRBD2 matching 9 bases. The J call may be wrong; the DNA end is better matched by TRBJ2-7. The germline V gene has CDR1 LGHNA and CDR2 YNFKEQ. The CDR3 has 16 residues. The CDR3 reads CASSARSSGDSYEQYF. Here the CDR3 DNA reads TGTGCCAGCAGCGCGAGGTCTAGCGGGGACTCCTACGAGCAGTACTTC.

This clonotype occurred a few times. V is TRBV2 and J is TRBJ2-5, with a tentative D call TRBD1 (5 bases). From germline, CDR1 is SNHLY and CDR2 FYNNEI. There are 14 residues in the CDR3. The germline V and J ends were trimmed by 7 bases and 1 base, with 13 bases remaining between them. The CDR3 reads CASMVGPGQETQYF. The DNA of the CDR3 is TGTGCCAGCATGGTGGGGCCAGGCCAAGAGACCCAGTACTTC.

This clonotype was detected only a few times. The chain is built from TRBV5-1 and TRBJ2-2; D is undetermined. The CDR3 consists of 12 residues. Germline V CDR1 and CDR2: SGHRS, YFSETQ. V lost 6 bases, J lost 3 bases, and 6 bases lay in between. The CDR3 sequence: CASMTYTGELFF. The CDR3 nucleotides read TGCGCCAGCATGACATACACCGGGGAGCTGTTTTTT.

A few counts support this clonotype. The CDR3 here is CASRSTGEAQYF. For the CDR3, the DNA is TGTGCCAGCAGGTCGACAGGGGAGGCCCAGTACTTC. The V and J genes are TRBV6-5 and TRBJ2-5, with TRBD1 matching 8 bases. After removal of 6 bases from V and 9 bases from J, the junction contained 6 bases not matched to a gene. The CDR3 runs 12 residues. The germline CDR1 and CDR2 sequences are MNHEY and SVGAGI.

This clonotype was seen a handful of times. The chain carries TRBV29-1 and TRBJ1-1; 7 bases are a match to TRBD1. Germline loops: CDR1 SQVTM, CDR2 ANQGSEA. The V gene end was trimmed by 4 bases and the J gene end by 2 bases; junction bases not matched to a gene: 7. CDR3 length: 14 amino acids. CDR3 sequence: CSVGAQGGNTEAFF. CDR3 DNA: TGCAGCGTTGGCGCGCAGGGGGGCAACACTGAAGCTTTCTTT.

In this sample, this clonotype turned up many times. V is TRBV9 and J is TRBJ2-1; D perhaps matches TRBD2 (7 bases). The V end lost 5 bases, the J end lost 3 bases, and 18 bases lay between the germline ends. Germline lookup yields CDR1 SGDLS and CDR2 YYNGEE. The CDR3 covers 16 residues. DNA of the CDR3: TGTGCCAGCAGGGGGGGGGACACGAGACGCTACAATGAGCAGTTCTTC. Translating gives CASRGGDTRRYNEQFF.

Many counts were recorded for this clonotype. The chain couples TRBV20-1 to TRBJ1-2; D unresolved. V lost 5 bases and J 4 bases, leaving 11 bases between the germline ends. CDR3 size: 12 residues. In germline, CDR1 is DFQATT, CDR2 SNEGSKA (reference sequence). CDR3 in amino acids: CSASFDTYGYTF. The CDR3, as DNA: TGCAGTGCTTCCTTCGACACCTATGGCTACACCTTC.

This clonotype was seen only once. The junction does not match germline at one end; this may be a read error. The V and J genes are TRBV30 and TRBJ1-4; possible D gene TRBD1, 5 bases. The CDR3 extends over 16 amino acids. Germline lookup yields CDR1 GTSNPN and CDR2 SVGIG (reference sequence). The CDR3 DNA reads as TGTGCCTGGAGCCTCCAGACGGGGGTGGGGGATGAAAAACGGTTTTTT. It encodes CAWSLQTGVGDEKRFF.

This clonotype has a count of ten or more. This chain connects TRBV7-2 to TRBJ1-5; D is possibly TRBD1 (6 bases). The germline V gene encodes CDR1 SGHTA and CDR2 FQGNSA. This CDR3 spans 15 amino acids. V lost 5 bases and J lost 5, with 16 bases in between. The CDR3 DNA follows: TGTGCCAGCAGCGACGCCCCAGGGGTCTATCAGCCCCAGCATTTT. Protein product: CASSDAPGVYQPQHF.

The V and J genes are TRBV20-1 and TRBJ2-1; weak D call: TRBD2 (5 bases). V dropped 3 bases and J dropped 0 bases, with 12 bases sitting between them. The V gene's germline CDR1 is DFQATT and CDR2 SNEGSKA (reference sequence). The CDR3 extends over 15 amino acids. CDR3 nucleotide sequence: TGCAGTGCTAGGCCCGGGGTTAGCTCCTACAATGAGCAGTTCTTC. Translation: CSARPGVSSYNEQFF.